This TCR beta chain was captured in a study of T cells in Graves' hyperthyroidism and ophthalmopathy. Study-level results: Among thyroid clonotypes expanded above 0.001, most also appeared in blood.

The J segment lost 4 bases and the V segment lost 4 bases, leaving 7 bases of the junction unmatched. Per the germline V gene, CDR1 is SQVTM and CDR2 is ANQGSEA. The CDR3 length is 13 residues. What was amplified from RNA transcripts were TCR beta CDR3 regions. The HTBI primer set drove a first-round RT-PCR of the TCR CDR3. One entry per CDR3 protein results from TCRdb running MiXCR on the multiplex PCR reads. Of about 400,000 distinct CDR3 sequences in the sample, roughly 15% are singletons; the top ten hold approximately 13%. In its sample, this clonotype was seen many times. Its antigen is not known.

J is TRBJ2-7 and V is TRBV29-1; 7 bases are a match to TRBD2. The sequenced sample consisted of blood. The sequence derives from a man aged 18 to 29 with Graves' ophthalmopathy. The CDR3 reads CSVGASGDYEQYF. CDR3 sequence (DNA): TGCAGCGTTGGAGCTAGCGGAGATTACGAGCAGTACTTC.